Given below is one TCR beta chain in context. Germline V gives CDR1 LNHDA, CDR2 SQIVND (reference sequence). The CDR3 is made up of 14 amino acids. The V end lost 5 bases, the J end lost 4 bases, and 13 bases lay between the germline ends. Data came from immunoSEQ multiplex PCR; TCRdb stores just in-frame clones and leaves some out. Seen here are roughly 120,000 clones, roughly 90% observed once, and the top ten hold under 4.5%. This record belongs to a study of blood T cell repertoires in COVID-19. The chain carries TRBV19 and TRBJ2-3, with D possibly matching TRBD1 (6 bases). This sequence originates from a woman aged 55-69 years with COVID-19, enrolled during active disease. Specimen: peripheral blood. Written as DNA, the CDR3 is TGTGCCAGTAGTCCTGGGGGCTCAGCAGATACGCAGTATTTT. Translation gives CASSPGGSADTQYF.